The rows below give T cell receptor beta chains drawn from one sample of a study of Ad26.COV2.S vaccination and SARS-CoV-2 variants. The repertoire was sequenced with immunoSEQ multiplex PCR; TCRdb's copy has only in-frame clones and lacks some. Altogether about 440,000 clones are present, roughly 91% being singletons, with the ten largest covering about 4.4%. The specimen was peripheral blood, collected in a trial of Ad26.COV2.S vaccine versus placebo. The origin of the receptors is a person aged 18-60 years who received the Ad26.COV2.S COVID-19 vaccine or a placebo. Each CDR3 is given with its conserved first and last residue. A D gene is named only where the DNA matches it firmly. Clone size is not always given. Where it is, it says once, few, many or a class for expanded clones.

TRBV15	-	TRBJ1-6	-	TGTGCCACCAGCAGATTCTCGATGGGAGATTCACCCCTCCACTTT	CATSRFSMGDSPLHF
TRBV7-9	-	TRBJ2-1	TRBD2	TGTGCCAGCAGCCGAATCCCTGGACTAGCGGGGGAGAGGGATGAGCAGTTCTTC	CASSRIPGLAGERDEQFF
TRBV28	-	TRBJ2-1	TRBD2	TGTGCCAGCAGTTTTAGCGGGACTTCCTACAATGAGCAGTTCTTC	CASSFSGTSYNEQFF
TRBV7-8	-	TRBJ2-1	-	TGTGCCAGCAGCTTACAGGCAGGGGATATCAATGAGCAGTTCTTC	CASSLQAGDINEQFF
TRBV6-2/TRBV6-3	-	TRBJ2-5	TRBD2	TGTGCCAGCAGTTTTCCGGGACTAGTAGAGACCCAGTACTTC	CASSFPGLVETQYF
TRBV7-2	-	TRBJ2-1	-	TGTGCCAGCAGGTTTACGGGTGAGCAGTTCTTC	CASRFTGEQFF
TRBV6-1	-	TRBJ2-7	TRBD2	TGTGCCAGCAGTGAAGCGCGGCTAGCGGGAGCAAGGTACGAGCAGTACTTC	CASSEARLAGARYEQYF
TRBV7-9	-	TRBJ2-5	TRBD2	TGTGCCAGCAGCCCCCCTTATGGGCGGGAGAACCAAGAGACCCAGTACTTC	CASSPPYGRENQETQYF
TRBV18	-	TRBJ2-2	TRBD2	TGTGCCAGCTCACGCGGGACTAGCACAGCCGGGGAGCTGTTTTTT	CASSRGTSTAGELFF
TRBV28	-	TRBJ2-7	-	TGTGCCAGCAGTTTATTGGGGGAGACGTGCGAGCAGTACTTC	CASSLLGETCEQYF
TRBV11-2	-	TRBJ2-7	-	TGTGCCAGCAGCTTAAATCCGGACATCACCTACGAGCAGTACTTC	CASSLNPDITYEQYF
TRBV9	-	TRBJ1-1	-	TGTGCCAGCAGCGCAGATCCAAAGGGGAACACTGAAGCTTTCTTT	CASSADPKGNTEAFF
TRBV2	-	TRBJ2-1	TRBD2	TGTGCCAGCAGTGCAACTAGCGGGACGTACAATGAGCAGTTCTTC	CASSATSGTYNEQFF
TRBV28	-	TRBJ2-1	TRBD2	TGTGCCAGCAGTTCCGCTAGCGGACCGAAGGTCGATGAGCAGTTCTTC	CASSSASGPKVDEQFF
TRBV6-5	once	TRBJ2-1	-	TGTGCCAGCAGTCGGAGTGATGAGCAGTTCTTC	CASSRSDEQFF
TRBV5-5	once	TRBJ2-5	-	TGTGCCAGCAGCTTTTCGCGAGGGTACCAAGAGACCCAGTACTTC	CASSFSRGYQETQYF
TRBV7-2	-	TRBJ2-2	TRBD2	TGTGCCAGCAGCTTAGTCGGACTAGCGGGAGGGCCCAAAACCGGGGAGCTGTTTTTT	CASSLVGLAGGPKTGELFF
TRBV6-5	-	TRBJ1-5	-	TGTGCCAGCAGTAATACACAAAGCAATCAGCCCCAGCATTTT	CASSNTQSNQPQHF
TRBV28	-	TRBJ2-7	-	TGTGCCAGCAGTTTAAGGCCACGCGAGCAGTACTTC	CASSLRPREQYF
TRBV7-7	-	TRBJ2-2	TRBD2	TGTGCCAGCAGCTTAGAATCGTTGACGGGAGGGAACACCGGGGAGCTGTTTTTT	CASSLESLTGGNTGELFF
TRBV27	few	TRBJ1-5	-	TGTGCCAGCCTAAGCGGGCCGTATAGCAATCAGCCCCAGCATTTT	CASLSGPYSNQPQHF
TRBV19	-	TRBJ2-1	-	TGTGCCAGTAGTATAGGCCCCATAAGGGGAAGCTCCTACAATGAGCAGTTCTTC	CASSIGPIRGSSYNEQFF
TRBV6-2/TRBV6-3	-	TRBJ2-3	-	TGTGCCAGCAGTTACGTGTCGGGCCGTACGCAGTATTTT	CASSYVSGRTQYF
TRBV4-1	-	TRBJ1-5	-	TGCGCCAGCAGCCGAATGGCGTTATCCGATCAGCCCCAGCATTTT	CASSRMALSDQPQHF
TRBV12-5	-	TRBJ2-1	TRBD1	TGTGCTAGTGGGGACGGGACAGCCTACAATGAGCAGTTCTTC	CASGDGTAYNEQFF
TRBV28	-	TRBJ1-5	-	TGTGCCAGCAGTCCGCATAATCAGCCCCAGCATTTT	CASSPHNQPQHF
TRBV28	-	TRBJ1-4	-	TGTGCCAGCAGTTACCGACAGGTTGGCGAAAAACTGTTTTTT	CASSYRQVGEKLFF
TRBV28	-	TRBJ2-3	TRBD1	TGTGCCAGCAGTTTATGGGGACAGGGCCCAGATACGCAGTATTTT	CASSLWGQGPDTQYF
TRBV14	-	TRBJ2-1	TRBD2	TGTGCCAGCAGCCACCATAGCGGGAGGGCCTACAATGAGCAGTTCTTC	CASSHHSGRAYNEQFF
TRBV28	-	TRBJ1-1	-	TGTGCCAGCAGTTTTGGGGGAATTAACACTGAAGCTTTCTTT	CASSFGGINTEAFF
TRBV10-3	-	TRBJ1-4	-	TGTGCCATCAGTGGGGCAGGGGATGAAAAACTGTTTTTT	CAISGAGDEKLFF
TRBV5-1	-	TRBJ2-7	TRBD1	TGCGCCAGCAGCTGGGGGGACAGGGACTACGAGCAGTACTTC	CASSWGDRDYEQYF
TRBV3-1/TRBV3-2	-	TRBJ2-3	-	TGTGCCAGCAGCCTCCTGGCGGACACAGATACGCAGTATTTT	CASSLLADTDTQYF
TRBV10-2	-	TRBJ2-5	-	TGCGCCAGCTCCCAAGCGGAGACCCAGTACTTC	CASSQAETQYF
TRBV27	-	TRBJ2-3	-	TGTGCCAGCAGTTTAAGGGACACCGACACAGATACGCAGTATTTT	CASSLRDTDTDTQYF
TRBV9	-	TRBJ2-1	-	TGTGCCAGCAGCGTGACAGGCCGGCCATACAATGAGCAGTTCTTC	CASSVTGRPYNEQFF
TRBV9	-	TRBJ2-5	-	TGTGCCAGCAGCGCCGACCAAGAGACCCAGTACTTC	CASSADQETQYF
TRBV24-1	-	TRBJ2-5	TRBD2	TGTGCCACGGGGGACAGTGCTAGCGGGAGTTGGGAGACCCAGTACTTC	CATGDSASGSWETQYF
TRBV4-2	-	TRBJ2-5	TRBD2	TGTGCCAGCAGCCAAGATTGGAGGACTAGCTGGGGAGAGACCCAGTACTTC	CASSQDWRTSWGETQYF
TRBV29-1	-	TRBJ2-7	-	TGCAGCGTTGAAGCCTCCTCTCTCGGGTTGAGAAGGATTGAGCAGTACTTC	CSVEASSLGLRRIEQYF
TRBV12-3/TRBV12-4	-	TRBJ2-5	-	TGTGCCAGCAGTTTACGGGGAGAGACCCAGTACTTC	CASSLRGETQYF
TRBV3-1/TRBV3-2	-	TRBJ2-7	TRBD1	TGTGCCAGCAGCCCGTCGGACAGGGTAGACGAGCAGTACTTC	CASSPSDRVDEQYF
TRBV29-1	-	TRBJ1-3	-	TGCAGCGTCAACGACGGAACTGGAAACACCATATATTTT	CSVNDGTGNTIYF
TRBV15	-	TRBJ2-1	-	TGTGCCACCAGCAGCCACGTACAGGGTCTTGAGCAGTTCTTC	CATSSHVQGLEQFF
TRBV18	-	TRBJ1-2	-	TGTGCCAGCTCACGAGGTGGGACCGAGTATGGCTACACCTTC	CASSRGGTEYGYTF
TRBV4-2	-	TRBJ1-5	-	TGTGCCAGCAGCCAAGATTTCCTTTCACCCCAGCATTTT	CASSQDFLSPQHF
TRBV27	-	TRBJ2-2	TRBD2	TGTGCCAGCAGTTTACGTTCGGCGGGAGTTACGAACACCGGGGAGCTGTTTTTT	CASSLRSAGVTNTGELFF
TRBV5-1	-	TRBJ2-3	-	TGCGCCAGCAGCTTGGGACTGGCAGAAAGCACAGATACGCAGTATTTT	CASSLGLAESTDTQYF
TRBV4-2	many	TRBJ1-2	-	TGTGCCAGCAAAGGCGTACAGCAAGGCTATGGCTACACCTTC	CASKGVQQGYGYTF